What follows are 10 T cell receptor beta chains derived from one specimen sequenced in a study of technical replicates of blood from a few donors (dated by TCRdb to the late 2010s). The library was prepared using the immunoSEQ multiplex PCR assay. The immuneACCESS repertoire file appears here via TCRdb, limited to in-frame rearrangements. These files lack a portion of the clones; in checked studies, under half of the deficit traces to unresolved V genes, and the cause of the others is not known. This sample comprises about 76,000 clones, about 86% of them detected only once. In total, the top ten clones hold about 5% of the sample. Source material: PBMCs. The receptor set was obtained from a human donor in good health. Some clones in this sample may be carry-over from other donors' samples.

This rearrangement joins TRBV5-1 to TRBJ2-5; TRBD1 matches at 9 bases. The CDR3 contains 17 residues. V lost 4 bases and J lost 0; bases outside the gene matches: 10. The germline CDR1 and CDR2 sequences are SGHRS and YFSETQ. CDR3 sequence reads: CASSPGQGVWYQETQYF. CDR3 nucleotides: TGCGCCAGCAGCCCGGGACAGGGTGTTTGGTACCAAGAGACCCAGTACTTC.

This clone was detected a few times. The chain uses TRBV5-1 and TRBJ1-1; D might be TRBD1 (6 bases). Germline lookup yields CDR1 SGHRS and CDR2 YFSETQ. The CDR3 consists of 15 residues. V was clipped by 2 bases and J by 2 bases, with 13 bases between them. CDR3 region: CASSFWGPQNTEAFF. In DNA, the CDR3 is TGCGCCAGCAGCTTTTGGGGGCCTCAAAACACTGAAGCTTTCTTT. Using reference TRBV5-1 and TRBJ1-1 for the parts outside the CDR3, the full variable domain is KAGVTQTPRYLIKTRGQQVTLSCSPISGHRSVSWYQQTPGQGLQFLFEYFSETQRNKGNFPGRFSGRQFSNSRSEMNVSTLELGDSALYLCASSFWGPQNTEAFFGQGTRLTVV.

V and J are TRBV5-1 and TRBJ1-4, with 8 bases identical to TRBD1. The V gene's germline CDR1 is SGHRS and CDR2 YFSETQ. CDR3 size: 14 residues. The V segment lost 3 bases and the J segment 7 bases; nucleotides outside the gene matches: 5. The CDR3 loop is CASSSGQAGEKLFF. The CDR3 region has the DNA TGCGCCAGCAGCTCGGGACAGGCAGGTGAAAAACTGTTTTTT.

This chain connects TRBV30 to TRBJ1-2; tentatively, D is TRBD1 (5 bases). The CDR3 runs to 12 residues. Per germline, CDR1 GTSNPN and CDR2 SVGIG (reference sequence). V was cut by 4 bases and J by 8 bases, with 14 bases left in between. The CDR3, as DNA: TGTGCCTGGACCTTCACTGCAGGGGGCTACACCTTC. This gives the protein CAWTFTAGGYTF.

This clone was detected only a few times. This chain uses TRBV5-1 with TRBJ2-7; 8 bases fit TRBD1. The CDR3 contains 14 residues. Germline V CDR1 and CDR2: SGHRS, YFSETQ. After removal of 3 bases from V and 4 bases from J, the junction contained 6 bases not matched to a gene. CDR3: CASSWLGQGYEQYF. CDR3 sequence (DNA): TGCGCCAGCAGCTGGCTTGGACAGGGATACGAGCAGTACTTC.

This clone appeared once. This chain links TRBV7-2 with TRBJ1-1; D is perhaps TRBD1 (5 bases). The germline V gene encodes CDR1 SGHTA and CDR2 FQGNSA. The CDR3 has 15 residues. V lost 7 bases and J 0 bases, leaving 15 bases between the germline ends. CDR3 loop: CASKKTVNMNTEAFF. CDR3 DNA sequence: TGTGCCAGCAAAAAGACAGTAAACATGAACACTGAAGCTTTCTTT.

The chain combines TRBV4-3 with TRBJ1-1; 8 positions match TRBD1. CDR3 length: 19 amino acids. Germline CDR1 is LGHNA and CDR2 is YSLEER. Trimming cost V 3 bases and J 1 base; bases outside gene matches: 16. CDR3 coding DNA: TGCGCCAGCAGCCAGAGGCTCGTATCAGGGGGCATAGGGAACACTGAAGCTTTCTTT. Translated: CASSQRLVSGGIGNTEAFF.

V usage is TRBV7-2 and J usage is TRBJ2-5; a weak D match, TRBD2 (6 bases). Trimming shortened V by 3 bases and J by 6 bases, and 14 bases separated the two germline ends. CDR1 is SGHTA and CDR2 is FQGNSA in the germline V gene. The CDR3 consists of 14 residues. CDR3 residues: CASSFGGIAQTQYF. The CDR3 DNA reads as TGTGCCAGCAGCTTCGGGGGAATCGCGCAGACCCAGTACTTC.

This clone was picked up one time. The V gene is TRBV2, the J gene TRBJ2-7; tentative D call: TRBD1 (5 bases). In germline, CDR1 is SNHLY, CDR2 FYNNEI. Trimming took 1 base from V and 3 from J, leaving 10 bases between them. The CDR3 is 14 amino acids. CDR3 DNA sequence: TGTGCCAGCAGTGAAGAGCCAGGGTACTACGAGCAGTACTTC. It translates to CASSEEPGYYEQYF.

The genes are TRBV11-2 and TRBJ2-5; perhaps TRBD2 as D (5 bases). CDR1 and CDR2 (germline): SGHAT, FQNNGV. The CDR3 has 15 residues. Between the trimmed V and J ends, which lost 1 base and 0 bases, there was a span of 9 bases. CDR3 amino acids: CASSLVGANQETQYF. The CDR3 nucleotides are TGTGCCAGCAGCTTAGTGGGAGCCAACCAAGAGACCCAGTACTTC.